This T cell receptor (beta chain) comes out of a study of monozygotic twins with inflammatory bowel disease (dated by TCRdb to between 2018 and 2020). As for the study more broadly: The complete study included about 28 monozygotic twin pairs: 19 IBD-discordant Danish pairs and nine German pairs, of which four were IBD-concordant and five were IBD-discordant. Each individual had, on average, about 151 000 unique TCRalpha sequences and 181 000 unique TCRbeta sequences available for analysis. The search for disease-associated traits relied mainly on comparing IBD patients with their genetically identical healthy co-twins within discordant pairs. Paper-wide results and their limitations: Background noise and inter-individual variability may have been introduced into the repertoires by the differing immunosuppressive treatments among patients. Measured by the inverse Simpson index, TCRbeta repertoire diversity was lower in IBD patients than in their healthy co-twins. The results gave no support for a single strong signal or clonotype linked to IBD. Fewer clonotypes were shared with other individuals by IBD patients than by healthy twins, most markedly in patients showing signs of disease activity. Repertoire similarity did not differ between concordant and discordant twins, which could be due to limited statistical power. The analysis was unable to tell different T cell subtypes apart.

The germline V gene encodes CDR1 LGHDT and CDR2 YNNKEL (reference sequence). Counted from cysteine to phenylalanine, this CDR3 has 16 amino acids. This entry has no DNA. Receptor amplification or capture employed 5' RACE. The input for every TCR library was roughly 3,200 ng of total RNA. For each sample, cDNA synthesis with SMARTScribe reverse transcriptase was split into eight separate reactions. During cDNA synthesis, template switching introduced unique molecular identifiers that contained a 6-nucleotide sample barcode. TCRalpha and TCRbeta cDNA was amplified in two nested PCRs of around 15 and 9 cycles, and bead purification was carried out after each PCR. Before amplification, the cDNA was treated with uracil DNA-glycosylase and purified using the QIAquick PCR purification kit. The second PCR was the step at which Illumina TruSeq-compatible adapters and sample-specific barcodes were added. TapeStation and Qubit were used to check library quality and concentration, and 5 ng of each library went into the pool. The pooled libraries were sequenced with 2 x 100 bp reads and custom sequencing primers on an Illumina HiSeq2500 single-index Rapid Run. On the authors' methods: PCR and sequencing errors were corrected by UMI-based consensus assembly using MiGEC version 1.2.6. MiXCR version 2.1.1 handled V(D)J alignment, clonotype assembly and CDR3 extraction. Normalisation of gene usage, clonotype sharing and MAIT/NKT TCR abundance was achieved by analysing the top 1000, 10 000 and 20 000 clonotypes per sample. Diversity was computed as the inverse Simpson index with the vegan R package after downsampling to 27 000 UMIs. Paired Mann-Whitney U tests on discordant twin pairs were used, with Benjamini-Hochberg multiple-testing correction. With the reads reprocessed by TCRdb, a single entry stands for each CDR3 protein sequence and no DNA is reported. These V and J calls derive from TCRdb rather than the authors' analysis. The table for this sample lists about 420,000 distinct CDR3 sequences. The ten top clones hold roughly 2.5% of the sample.

Concerning this clonotype itself: Its antigen is still unknown.

From each donor, an approximately 2.4 ml peripheral blood sample was drawn into PAXgene tubes and stored at -80 degrees C. Total RNA was isolated from whole blood with the PAXgene blood miRNA kit on an automated QIAcube, without T cell sorting. Peripheral blood from monozygotic twin pairs concordant or discordant for inflammatory bowel disease was subjected to deep TCRalpha and TCRbeta repertoire profiling with unique molecular barcoding. For every twin pair, smoking habits were documented, and each individual was categorised as a current, former or never smoker. This sequence was found in a human donor with ulcerative colitis or Crohn's disease, or a healthy co-twin of an affected twin (not recorded which). Rearrangement joined TRBV3-1 to TRBJ2-1; TCRdb's assignment of TRBD2 cannot be checked, as there is no DNA. The sequenced sample was blood. This receptor carries the CDR3 CASSQDGIAGTNEQFF.